The clone carrying this T cell receptor beta chain was recorded at least ten times. Its antigen is not identified. 5'RACE with 10-nucleotide random UMIs generated the cDNA. TCRdb called the 5' RACE reads again in MiXCR, with one record for every CDR3 protein. The data show 35,000 to 40,000 distinct CDR3 sequences, with almost 7.5% seen just once and 4.4% held by the top ten. Volunteers attending a blood bank in Maryland, USA, served as healthy controls. Unsorted libraries were prepared from 2 million PBMCs held at -80 C. The CDR3 has 15 residues. Germline CDR1 reads SGHRS; CDR2 reads YFSETQ. V was cut by 4 bases and J by 1 base, with 11 bases left in between. These data come from a study of neurological immune-mediated disorders. Findings and limits, study-wide: No expanded-clone CDR3 amino acid sequence recurred across subjects, suggesting private TCR-beta repertoires.

The chain uses TRBV5-1 and TRBJ2-2, with D perhaps TRBD1 (6 bases). The source material was PBMCs. This clonotype was sampled from a woman between 40 and 55 years old in good health. The CDR3 DNA is TGCGCCAGCAGCACACAGGGCCTGAACACCGGGGAGCTGTTTTTT. Translating it yields CASSTQGLNTGELFF. Full variable domain (outside the CDR3, taken from reference TRBV5-1 and TRBJ2-2): KAGVTQTPRYLIKTRGQQVTLSCSPISGHRSVSWYQQTPGQGLQFLFEYFSETQRNKGNFPGRFSGRQFSNSRSEMNVSTLELGDSALYLCASSTQGLNTGELFFGEGSRLTVL.